The entry below gives a single T cell receptor (beta chain) sequence along with its context. This sample stems from a study of blood T cell repertoires in COVID-19. Across the study: Donors in the United States, Italy and Spain gave samples during acute or convalescent COVID-19.

Libraries were prepared by immunoSEQ multiplex PCR; TCRdb keeps only in-frame clonotypes and omits some of them. The sample records fewer than 200,000 clones, approximately 86% being singletons. This CDR3 is 13 amino acids long. Trimming cost V 5 bases and J 6 bases, with 14 bases left between them. The germline gives CDR1 LGHNT, CDR2 FRNRAP. Sample: peripheral blood. The chain links TRBV12-5 to TRBJ2-7; tentatively, D is TRBD1 (6 bases). The sequence came from an elderly woman with acute or convalescent COVID-19. CDR3 DNA sequence: TGTGCTAGTGGTCCCGGGACATCGAGCGAGCAGTACTTC. This translates into CASGPGTSSEQYF.